The 18 T cell receptor beta chains below were found in one sample sequenced in a study of T cell changes during pregnancy in multiple sclerosis. Libraries were prepared by immunoSEQ multiplex PCR; TCRdb keeps only in-frame clonotypes and omits some of them. The sample lists approximately 57,000 clones, roughly 90% occurring once. This sample comprised peripheral blood, obtained after pregnancy. Receptors originate from a female donor in good health, enrolled as a control in a pregnancy study.

This chain uses TRBV5-1 with TRBJ2-5; a possible D gene is TRBD2 (6 bases). Germline V gene lookup returns CDR1 SGHRS and CDR2 YFSETQ. V dropped 4 bases and J dropped 5 bases, with 18 bases sitting between them. There are 15 residues in the CDR3. CDR3 in DNA: TGCGCCAGCAGCGGGGGGACCGCCCTGGGGGAGACCCAGTACTTC. Its translation: CASSGGTALGETQYF.

By sample share, this clone is medium-sized. The rearrangement links TRBV6-4 to TRBJ2-3; D gene unclear. CDR1 and CDR2 from the germline V gene are MRHNA and SNTAGT. V shed 4 bases and J shed 1 base, with 9 bases lying between them. The CDR3 has 14 amino acids. The CDR3 here is CASSASVGTDTQYF. The CDR3 coding sequence is TGTGCCAGCAGTGCTTCAGTTGGCACAGATACGCAGTATTTT.

This rearrangement joins TRBV7-2 to TRBJ2-5; TRBD1 aligns across 10 bases. The CDR3 covers 14 residues. V dropped 4 bases and J dropped 5; count of bases not matched to a gene: 4. Germline V gives CDR1 SGHTA, CDR2 FQGNSA. The CDR3 protein is CASSSTGGRETQYF. CDR3 DNA sequence: TGTGCCAGCAGCTCGACAGGGGGCAGGGAGACCCAGTACTTC.

CDR3 in amino acids: CASSLLGGGPNTQYF. DNA for the CDR3: TGTGCCAGCAGCTTACTAGGTGGCGGCCCCAATACGCAGTATTTT. The genes are TRBV11-3 and TRBJ2-3, with no clear D. The CDR3 runs 15 residues. Germline CDR1 and CDR2: SGHNT and YENEEA. Trimming shortened V by 2 bases and J by 7 bases, and 16 bases separated the two germline ends.

The chain recombines TRBV4-3 with TRBJ2-3; weak D call: TRBD2 (7 bases). Trimming cost V 1 base and J 1 base, with 12 bases left between them. The CDR3 sequence is 16 residues long. CDR1 and CDR2 (germline): LGHNA, YSLEER. The CDR3 sequence is CASSQGEGEGTDTQYF. Here the CDR3 DNA reads TGCGCCAGCAGCCAAGGGGAGGGGGAGGGCACAGATACGCAGTATTTT.

The chain links TRBV7-9 to TRBJ2-7; TRBD1 aligns across 7 bases. From germline, CDR1 is SEHNR and CDR2 FQNEAQ (reference sequence). The CDR3 covers 13 residues. The trim removed 6 bases at V and 3 bases at J, leaving 5 bases unmatched. The CDR3 region is CASSRQGYYEQYF. CDR3 DNA: TGTGCCAGCAGTCGACAGGGATACTACGAGCAGTACTTC. Based on the CDR3 plus reference TRBV7-9 and TRBJ2-7, the full variable domain is DTGVSQNPRHKITKRGQNVTFRCDPISEHNRLYWYRQTLGQGPEFLTYFQNEAQLEKSRLLSDRFSAERPKGSFSTLEIQRTEQGDSAMYLCASSRQGYYEQYFGPGTRLTVT.

There are a few counts of this clone. The rearrangement uses TRBV18 and TRBJ1-2, with D perhaps matching TRBD1 (6 bases). Per germline, CDR1 KGHSH and CDR2 LQKENI. Deletions cut 3 bases from V and 1 base from J, with 6 bases between. The CDR3 totals 13 residues. CDR3 sequence: CASSPDSNYGYTF. The CDR3 DNA follows: TGTGCCAGCTCACCGGACAGTAACTATGGCTACACCTTC. Based on the CDR3 plus reference TRBV18 and TRBJ1-2, the full variable domain is NAGVMQNPRHLVRRRGQEARLRCSPMKGHSHVYWYRQLPEEGLKFMVYLQKENIIDESGMPKERFSAEFPKEGPSILRIQQVVRGDSAAYFCASSPDSNYGYTFGSGTRLTVV.

The V call is TRBV4-3, the J call TRBJ2-3; D call uncertain. The CDR3 totals 16 residues. V was trimmed by 0 bases and J by 2 bases, leaving 12 bases between them. From germline, CDR1 is LGHNA and CDR2 YSLEER. The CDR3 DNA sequence: TGCGCCAGCAGCCAAGATGTTTCCCCCCTCACAGATACGCAGTATTTT. Protein sequence: CASSQDVSPLTDTQYF.

The gene calls are TRBV4-3 and TRBJ1-1; a possible D gene is TRBD1 (5 bases). This CDR3 spans 12 amino acids. The V and J ends lost 9 bases and 1 base respectively, with 9 bases between them. In germline, CDR1 is LGHNA, CDR2 YSLEER. CDR3 amino acids: CASPTANTEAFF. The CDR3 DNA reads as TGCGCCAGTCCGACAGCGAACACTGAAGCTTTCTTT.

The chain is built from TRBV4-3 and TRBJ2-4, with 10 bases matching TRBD1. Per the germline V gene, CDR1 is LGHNA and CDR2 is YSLEER. The junction had 7 bases not matched to a gene; V was cut back by 0 bases and J by 2 bases. There are 18 residues in the CDR3. The CDR3 protein is CASSQDATGGVSKNIQYF. In nucleotides, the CDR3 is TGCGCCAGCAGCCAAGACGCGACAGGGGGCGTATCCAAAAACATTCAGTACTTC.

The gene calls are TRBV19 and TRBJ1-5, with D maybe TRBD1 (5 bases). The germline V gene encodes CDR1 LNHDA and CDR2 SQIVND (reference sequence). There are 14 residues in the CDR3. Trimming stripped 3 bases from V and 2 bases from J, with 8 bases between. CDR3 sequence: CASSMGRGNQPQHF. The CDR3 coding sequence is TGTGCCAGTAGTATGGGCAGGGGCAATCAGCCCCAGCATTTT.

The chain links TRBV5-1 to TRBJ2-1; 7 bases are a match to TRBD2. V dropped 0 bases and J dropped 4; count of bases not matched to a gene: 7. This CDR3 region has 16 residues. Germline assignment: CDR1 SGHRS and CDR2 YFSETQ. CDR3 in amino acids: CASSLVRREKYNEQFF. The DNA for the CDR3 is TGCGCCAGCAGCTTGGTTAGGCGGGAGAAATACAATGAGCAGTTCTTC. Drawing the rest from reference TRBV5-1 and TRBJ2-1, the complete variable domain is KAGVTQTPRYLIKTRGQQVTLSCSPISGHRSVSWYQQTPGQGLQFLFEYFSETQRNKGNFPGRFSGRQFSNSRSEMNVSTLELGDSALYLCASSLVRREKYNEQFFGPGTRLTVL.

The rearrangement uses TRBV15 and TRBJ2-7; possible D gene TRBD2, 5 bases. Per the germline V gene, CDR1 is LNHNV and CDR2 is YYDKDF (reference sequence). CDR3 size: 14 residues. Trimming removed 3 bases at V and 1 base at J, with 10 bases between. In nucleotides, the CDR3 is TGTGCCACCAGCAGTCCAGCGGCTTCCTACGAGCAGTACTTC. Amino acids: CATSSPAASYEQYF.

The V gene is TRBV10-2, the J gene TRBJ2-1; TRBD2 aligns across 9 bases. The V gene's germline CDR1 is WSHSY and CDR2 SAAADI. This CDR3 contains 16 residues. The trim removed 8 bases at V and 8 bases at J, leaving 16 bases unmatched. For the CDR3, the DNA is TGCGCCAGCGGAAGGACCTTAGCGGGAGCAAGCCATGAGCAGTTCTTC. It specifies CASGRTLAGASHEQFF.

The J gene is TRBJ1-5, the V gene TRBV18, with D possibly being TRBD1 (5 bases). The germline V and J ends were trimmed by 5 bases and 7 bases, with 12 bases remaining between them. Germline-derived CDR1 and CDR2 are KGHSH and LQKENI. This CDR3 comprises 13 residues. This CDR3 is CASSSGEGQPQHF. As DNA, the CDR3 is TGTGCCAGCTCATCGGGGGAGGGGCAGCCCCAGCATTTT.

The chain has TRBV11-2 and TRBJ2-7; TRBD1 aligns across 8 bases. V trimming: 2 bases; J trimming: 0 bases; junction bases outside the gene matches: 6. The CDR3 runs 16 residues. Germline V gene sequence: CDR1 SGHAT, CDR2 FQNNGV. The CDR3 sequence is CASSLRRDRSSYEQYF. Here the CDR3 DNA reads TGTGCCAGCAGCTTAAGGCGGGACAGGAGCTCCTACGAGCAGTACTTC.

The table lists this clone with many counts. V is TRBV6-4 and J is TRBJ2-1; TRBD2 might be the D (7 bases). CDR3 length: 15 amino acids. The V end was cut by 6 bases, the J end by 8 bases, with 20 bases between. The V gene's germline CDR1 is MRHNA and CDR2 SNTAGT. The DNA of the CDR3 is TGTGCCAGCAGCGTAGGGGGAGGGCCTTCCGATGAGCAGTTCTTC. Protein sequence: CASSVGGGPSDEQFF.

V and J are TRBV2 and TRBJ2-3; TRBD2 agrees at 11 bases. The junction had 9 bases not matched to a gene; V was cut back by 7 bases and J by 3 bases. The CDR3 is made up of 16 amino acids. In germline, CDR1 is SNHLY, CDR2 FYNNEI. The CDR3 nucleotides are TGTGCCAGCACAAGACTAGCGGGGTTTGGTACAGATACGCAGTATTTT. The encoded protein is CASTRLAGFGTDTQYF.